This passage covers 21 T cell receptor beta chains from one sample sequenced in a study of identifying expanded T cells in peripheral blood (dated by TCRdb to about 2019). The library was produced with the immunoSEQ multiplex PCR assay. TCRdb stores this immuneACCESS table with in-frame sequences only. Part of the clones is absent; in the studies checked, under half of the shortfall reflects unresolved V genes, and no reason is known for the rest. This sample has just under 65,000 clones in its table, and more than 70% of those were observed once. The ten biggest clones cover 4.7% of the sample. Sequencing was performed on blood. These receptor sequences come from a person aged 18 to 70 in good health.

The chain uses TRBV5-6 and TRBJ2-5; 9 bases align to TRBD1. The CDR3 covers 16 residues. V trimming: 2 bases; J trimming: 1 base; junction bases outside the gene matches: 6. Germline lookup yields CDR1 SGHDT and CDR2 YYEEEE. The CDR3 sequence: CASSFWGQGIQETQYF. The CDR3 nucleotides are TGTGCCAGCAGCTTCTGGGGACAGGGTATCCAAGAGACCCAGTACTTC.

The chain recombines TRBV7-6 with TRBJ2-5, with a weak D call TRBD1 (6 bases). The germline V and J ends were trimmed by 4 bases and 2 bases, with 20 bases remaining between them. The CDR3 is 17 residues long. Per germline, CDR1 SGHVS and CDR2 FNYEAQ. In DNA, the CDR3 is TGTGCCAGCAGCTCAGGGGTGGCAGGCGATTTTCAAGAGACCCAGTACTTC. It is translated as CASSSGVAGDFQETQYF.

This clone showed up just once. The CDR3 coding sequence is TGCGCCAGCAGCTTGGCCAGGACAGGGGACACTGAAGCTTTCTTT. Translation gives CASSLARTGDTEAFF. V is TRBV5-1 and J is TRBJ1-1; 9 nucleotides line up with TRBD1. The CDR3 is made up of 15 amino acids. Germline lookup yields CDR1 SGHRS and CDR2 YFSETQ. The V gene end was trimmed by 0 bases and the J gene end by 3 bases; junction bases not matched to a gene: 3.

The count of this clone is one. This chain uses TRBV6-4 with TRBJ2-6, with no clear D. CDR3 length: 15 residues. V was trimmed by 5 bases and J by 0 bases, leaving 8 bases between them. Germline CDR1 MRHNA, CDR2 SNTAGT. As DNA, the CDR3 is TGTGCCAGCAGTCCTACCAGCTCTGGGGCCAACGTCCTGACTTTC. It encodes CASSPTSSGANVLTF.

V is TRBV27 and J is TRBJ2-1; 9 nucleotides line up with TRBD1. Germline lookup yields CDR1 MNHEY and CDR2 SMNVEV (reference sequence). This CDR3 spans 13 amino acids. V trimming: 6 bases; J trimming: 7 bases; junction bases outside the gene matches: 4. The CDR3, as DNA: TGTGCCAGCAGACGACAGGGGGGAAATGAGCAGTTCTTC. Translated: CASRRQGGNEQFF.

The chain recombines TRBV7-2 with TRBJ2-1; 9 positions match TRBD1. J lost 4 bases, V lost 4 bases, and 5 bases had no gene match. Germline V gene sequence: CDR1 SGHTA, CDR2 FQGNSA. The length of the CDR3 is 15 residues. CDR3 region: CASSSSGTGYNEQFF. The CDR3 nucleotides read TGTGCCAGCAGCTCTTCCGGGACAGGGTACAATGAGCAGTTCTTC.

In nucleotides, the CDR3 is TGTGCCAGCAGCTTACCCTGTTATAGCAATCAGCCCCAGCATTTT. It yields the protein CASSLPCYSNQPQHF. This chain uses TRBV7-4 with TRBJ1-5; D is unresolved. From germline, CDR1 is SGHVT and CDR2 SQSDAQ. V lost 2 bases to trimming and J lost 0 bases, with 8 bases between them. The CDR3 totals 15 residues.

The chain joins TRBV25-1 to TRBJ2-7, with 8 bases aligning to TRBD2. The germline V gene has CDR1 MGHDK and CDR2 SYGVNS. The CDR3 is 14 residues long. V was pared by 4 bases and J by 5 bases, with 7 bases of the junction left unmatched. CDR3 nucleotides: TGTGCCAGCAGTGCAACGGGACTAGTCCACGAGCAGTACTTC. Translating gives CASSATGLVHEQYF.

The chain employs TRBV7-9 and TRBJ1-3; D ambiguous. Germline assignment: CDR1 SEHNR and CDR2 FQNEAQ (reference sequence). The CDR3 consists of 14 residues. V lost 8 bases and J lost 1, with 12 bases in between. CDR3 sequence reads: CASVAVLSGNTIYF. The CDR3 coding sequence is TGTGCCAGCGTAGCGGTTTTGTCTGGAAACACCATATATTTT.

The V gene is TRBV5-4, the J gene TRBJ1-3; tentative D call: TRBD1 (6 bases). Trimming removed 2 bases from V and 6 bases from J, with 12 bases in between. Germline V CDR1 and CDR2: SGHNT, YYREEE (reference sequence). There are 14 residues in the CDR3. CDR3 region: CASSFGTPLNTIYF. CDR3 DNA: TGTGCCAGCAGCTTTGGGACACCCTTAAACACCATATATTTT. Combining the CDR3 with reference TRBV5-4 and TRBJ1-3 gives the whole variable domain ETGVTQSPTHLIKTRGQQVTLRCSSQSGHNTVSWYQQALGQGPQFIFQYYREEENGRGNFPPRFSGLQFPNYSSELNVNALELDDSALYLCASSFGTPLNTIYFGEGSWLTVV.

This chain joins TRBV28 and TRBJ2-1; the D is unclear. CDR1 MDHEN and CDR2 SYDVKM come from the germline V gene. V was shortened by 3 bases and J by 10 bases, with 7 bases between the two germline ends. This CDR3 is 11 amino acids long. The CDR3, as DNA: TGTGCCAGCAGTTTCCACTACGAGCAGTTCTTC. Amino acids: CASSFHYEQFF.

This clone has only one observation. The genes are TRBV18 and TRBJ2-7; 8 bases fit TRBD2. The germline V gene encodes CDR1 KGHSH and CDR2 LQKENI. V lost 3 bases to trimming and J lost 3 bases; unmatched junction nucleotides: 7. This CDR3 has 15 amino acids. CDR3 residues: CASSPPPGGYYEQYF. The CDR3 nucleotides read TGTGCCAGCTCACCCCCCCCGGGGGGGTACTACGAGCAGTACTTC.

The rearrangement uses TRBV7-9 and TRBJ2-1; tentatively, D is TRBD1 (6 bases). The CDR3 is made up of 11 amino acids. CDR1 and CDR2 from the germline V gene are SEHNR and FQNEAQ (reference sequence). V was clipped by 5 bases and J by 15 bases, with 14 bases between them. CDR3 residues: CASSEDSLGFF. The CDR3 nucleotides are TGTGCCAGCAGCGAGGACAGCTTAGGGTTCTTC.

The rearrangement joins TRBV11-2 to TRBJ1-1, with a possible D match to TRBD1 (5 bases). Trimming pared 5 bases from V and 4 bases from J, leaving 11 bases between. The CDR3 covers 13 residues. Germline CDR1 SGHAT, CDR2 FQNNGV. The CDR3 spells CASSPQRGTEAFF. In DNA form, the CDR3 reads TGTGCCAGCAGCCCCCAGAGGGGCACTGAAGCTTTCTTT.

The chain has TRBV19 and TRBJ1-1, with 9 bases matching TRBD1. The CDR3 is 16 amino acids. Germline V gene sequence: CDR1 LNHDA, CDR2 SQIVND (reference sequence). V shed 5 bases, J shed 8 bases, and the junction held 15 bases outside the gene matches. Here the CDR3 DNA reads TGTGCCAGTAGTTCTGACGACAGGGGGGGACTAGTCGAAGCTTTCTTT. This codes for CASSSDDRGGLVEAFF.

The genes are TRBV6-6 and TRBJ2-3; TRBD1 might be the D (5 bases). Trimming shortened V by 0 bases and J by 4 bases, and 5 bases separated the two germline ends. The CDR3 covers 13 residues. From germline, CDR1 is MNHNY and CDR2 SVGAGI (reference sequence). This chain's CDR3 is CASSYSGADTQYF. The DNA for the CDR3 is TGTGCCAGCAGTTACTCAGGGGCAGATACGCAGTATTTT.

The chain employs TRBV7-9 and TRBJ2-7; 10 nucleotides match TRBD1. The CDR3 runs 13 residues. Germline CDR1 and CDR2: SEHNR and FQNEAQ (reference sequence). The J segment lost 6 bases and the V segment lost 1 base, leaving 0 bases of the junction unmatched. In nucleotides, the CDR3 is TGTGCCAGCAGCTTAGGGACAGGGGGCGAGCAGTACTTC. Translated, it gives CASSLGTGGEQYF.

The chain has TRBV5-1 and TRBJ1-2; D is possibly TRBD1 (5 bases). This CDR3 spans 14 amino acids. CDR1 and CDR2 from the germline V gene are SGHRS and YFSETQ. V lost 6 bases and J 6 bases, leaving 18 bases between the germline ends. CDR3 amino acids: CASKGSIRGDGYTF. CDR3 nucleotide sequence: TGCGCCAGCAAGGGATCCATAAGGGGTGATGGCTACACCTTC.

This chain joins TRBV7-6 and TRBJ2-2, with a tentative D call TRBD2 (6 bases). The CDR3 spans 15 residues. The V gene lost 1 base and the J gene lost 4 bases, with 10 bases spanning the gap. Germline V gene lookup returns CDR1 SGHVS and CDR2 FNYEAQ. CDR3 protein: CASSLVGGPTGELFF. Here the CDR3 DNA reads TGTGCCAGCAGCTTAGTGGGGGGTCCCACCGGGGAGCTGTTTTTT.

The genes are TRBV28 and TRBJ1-6; D is uncertain. This CDR3 region has 14 residues. Germline V lookup: CDR1 MDHEN, CDR2 SYDVKM. V lost 7 bases to trimming and J lost 13 bases, with 20 bases between them. CDR3: CASNRHLSITPLHF. The DNA of the CDR3 is TGTGCCAGCAACAGACACCTATCTATAACTCCCCTCCACTTT.

The chain employs TRBV5-5 and TRBJ1-2; 9 nucleotides agree with TRBD1. This CDR3 is built from 14 residues. Trimming cost V 0 bases and J 4 bases; bases outside gene matches: 1. Per germline, CDR1 SGHKS and CDR2 YYEKEE (reference sequence). The CDR3 sequence is CASSLDRGLYGYTF. CDR3 in DNA: TGTGCCAGCAGCTTGGACAGGGGGCTCTATGGCTACACCTTC.